These 18 T cell receptor beta chains originate from one sample sequenced in a study of cytomegalovirus exposure and HLA in healthy donors. Primers: 60 Vbeta forward and 13 Jbeta reverse. TCRdb keeps only in-frame clones here, not all; method: immunoSEQ multiplex PCR. There are under 150,000 clones in the sample; approximately 85% occur only once, and under 2% lies in the top ten. Sequenced sample: PBMCs. These TCRs come from a boy under 18 in good health and CMV-seronegative.

This chain uses TRBV6-1 with TRBJ2-5; a weak D match, TRBD2 (7 bases). Trimming left V 9 bases short and J 5 bases short, with 13 bases between. The germline CDR1 and CDR2 sequences are MNHNS and SASEGT. This CDR3 has 12 amino acids. This CDR3 is CASAAGAETQYF. The CDR3 bases are TGTGCCAGTGCGGCGGGGGCCGAGACCCAGTACTTC.

The CDR3 DNA sequence: TGTGCCAGCAGCCAGGCCTGGACAGGGGCTGGAAACACCATATATTTT. Protein sequence: CASSQAWTGAGNTIYF. The chain employs TRBV14 and TRBJ1-3; 9 bases are a match to TRBD1. Germline CDR1 and CDR2: SGHDN and FVKESK. Germline trimming cut 3 bases from V and 2 bases from J; bases unmatched to any gene: 5. This CDR3 is built from 16 residues. Full variable domain (rest looked up from reference TRBV14 and TRBJ1-3): EAGVTQFPSHSVIEKGQTVTLRCDPISGHDNLYWYRRVMGKEIKFLLHFVKESKQDESGMPNNRFLAERTGGTYSTLKVQPAELEDSGVYFCASSQAWTGAGNTIYFGEGSWLTVV.

This clone was detected only a few times. The chain recombines TRBV5-5 with TRBJ2-3, with D possibly being TRBD1 (6 bases). CDR3 size: 12 residues. Germline loops: CDR1 SGHKS, CDR2 YYEKEE (reference sequence). Trimming removed 8 bases from V and 4 bases from J, with 11 bases in between. CDR3 sequence reads: CASNTGPDTQYF. In DNA, the CDR3 is TGTGCCAGTAATACAGGGCCAGATACGCAGTATTTT.

The V call is TRBV6-5, the J call TRBJ1-2; weak D call: TRBD1 (5 bases). Germline V gene lookup returns CDR1 MNHEY and CDR2 SVGAGI. CDR3 size: 13 residues. V was cut by 5 bases and J by 4 bases, with 11 bases left in between. This CDR3 is CASSEAGTYGYTF. In DNA, the CDR3 is TGTGCCAGCAGTGAAGCGGGGACCTATGGCTACACCTTC.

V is TRBV10-3 and J is TRBJ2-5, with 11 bases fitting TRBD1. The CDR3 has 15 residues. V was clipped by 6 bases and J by 1 base; unmatched bases: 4. From germline, CDR1 is ENHRY and CDR2 SYGVKD. This chain's CDR3 is CAIRPGQGGQETQYF. The CDR3 nucleotides read TGTGCCATCAGACCGGGACAGGGGGGCCAAGAGACCCAGTACTTC.

The rearrangement uses TRBV5-6 and TRBJ2-1; 12 positions agree with TRBD2. Germline assignment: CDR1 SGHDT and CDR2 YYEEEE. Trimming took 4 bases from V and 9 from J; bases not matched to a gene: 5. This CDR3 has 14 amino acids. CDR3 coding DNA: TGTGCCAGCAGCGTACTAGCGGGAGGTGGTGAGCAGTTCTTC. Translation: CASSVLAGGGEQFF.

The chain is built from TRBV6-5 and TRBJ2-3, with D perhaps TRBD2 (5 bases). Per germline, CDR1 MNHEY and CDR2 SVGAGI. There are 16 residues in the CDR3. Between the trimmed V and J ends, which lost 0 bases and 5 bases, there was a span of 15 bases. CDR3 coding DNA: TGTGCCAGCAGTTACTCGAGCCTAGCAGTCAAAGATACGCAGTATTTT. Translating gives CASSYSSLAVKDTQYF.

The V call is TRBV19, the J call TRBJ1-1; 9 bases are shared with TRBD1. Germline lookup yields CDR1 LNHDA and CDR2 SQIVND (reference sequence). V gave up 4 bases and J gave up 0 bases; unmatched junction bases: 3. CDR3 length equals 15 residues. CDR3 amino acids: CASSTGQGMNTEAFF. Written as DNA, the CDR3 is TGTGCCAGTAGTACGGGACAGGGAATGAACACTGAAGCTTTCTTT.

The count of this clone is one. V gene TRBV9 combines with J gene TRBJ1-2; TRBD1 matches at 11 bases. V was pared by 4 bases and J by 4 bases, with 9 bases of the junction left unmatched. CDR1 and CDR2 from the germline V gene are SGDLS and YYNGEE. The CDR3 is 16 amino acids. This CDR3 reads CASSPRTGGGSYGYTF. In DNA, the CDR3 is TGTGCCAGCAGCCCCAGGACAGGGGGCGGGAGCTATGGCTACACCTTC.

The chain recombines TRBV7-2 with TRBJ2-5, with 16 bases lining up with TRBD2. V was pared by 5 bases and J by 5 bases, with 5 bases of the junction left unmatched. This CDR3 region has 16 residues. Germline loops: CDR1 SGHTA, CDR2 FQGNSA. The CDR3 sequence is CASSPGLAGGKETQYF. CDR3 coding DNA: TGTGCCAGCAGCCCGGGACTAGCGGGGGGGAAGGAGACCCAGTACTTC.

The chain joins TRBV19 to TRBJ2-3; 9 nucleotides agree with TRBD2. J lost 3 bases, V lost 7 bases, and 5 bases had no gene match. The CDR3 runs to 14 residues. Per germline, CDR1 LNHDA and CDR2 SQIVND (reference sequence). The chain's CDR3 is CASTSGRPTDTQYF. The CDR3 coding sequence is TGTGCCAGTACCAGCGGGAGGCCTACAGATACGCAGTATTTT.

J is TRBJ2-5 and V is TRBV20-1; D is ambiguous. Germline loops: CDR1 DFQATT, CDR2 SNEGSKA (reference sequence). Trimming shortened V by 5 bases and J by 5 bases, and 6 bases separated the two germline ends. This CDR3 is 10 amino acids long. The CDR3 spells CSAGRETQYF. DNA of the CDR3: TGCAGTGCTGGCAGGGAGACCCAGTACTTC.

CDR3 amino acids: CASSRRSSGNTIYF. CDR3 bases: TGTGCCAGCAGTCGTAGGAGTTCTGGAAACACCATATATTTT. V usage is TRBV6-6 and J usage is TRBJ1-3; D remains ambiguous. V shed 5 bases and J shed 1 base, with 9 bases lying between them. This CDR3 contains 14 residues. Germline loops: CDR1 MNHNY, CDR2 SVGAGI (reference sequence).

CDR3: CASSKTSRGRVGGYTF. As DNA, the CDR3 is TGTGCCAGCAGTAAAACGTCCAGGGGGCGCGTCGGTGGCTACACCTTC. This chain uses TRBV27 with TRBJ1-2; 8 bases are a match to TRBD1. With V trimmed by 5 bases and J by 7 bases, 15 bases remained unmatched. The germline CDR1 and CDR2 sequences are MNHEY and SMNVEV (reference sequence). CDR3 length equals 16 residues.

The rearrangement uses TRBV9 and TRBJ2-3; 8 nucleotides align to TRBD2. Per the germline V gene, CDR1 is SGDLS and CDR2 is YYNGEE. J was trimmed by 6 bases and V by 4 bases; bases with no gene match: 19. This CDR3 is 18 amino acids long. The CDR3 region is CASSLSPGGNNFKDTQYF. The CDR3 bases are TGTGCCAGCAGCTTATCCCCGGGGGGGAACAACTTTAAGGATACGCAGTATTTT.

The J gene is TRBJ2-1, the V gene TRBV30; D not certain. The CDR3 is made up of 14 amino acids. V was shortened by 1 base and J by 0 bases, with 7 bases between the two germline ends. Germline CDR1 is GTSNPN and CDR2 is SVGIG (reference sequence). The CDR3 nucleotides read TGTGCCTGGAGTGATACAAGCTCCTACAATGAGCAGTTCTTC. It specifies CAWSDTSSYNEQFF.

A note on this clone: Mismatch with germline at one junction end may stem from a read error. The CDR3 sequence: CSSSLQGFEAFF. In nucleotides, the CDR3 is TGTTCCAGCAGCCTTCAGGGGTTTGAAGCTTTCTTT. The chain is built from TRBV7-9 and TRBJ1-1, with D perhaps matching TRBD1 (6 bases). The CDR3 sequence is 12 residues long. Germline assignment: CDR1 SEHNR and CDR2 FQNEAQ (reference sequence). The variable domain in full, with the rest retrieved from reference TRBV7-9 and TRBJ1-1, is DTGVSQNPRHKITKRGQNVTFRCDPISEHNRLYWYRQTLGQGPEFLTYFQNEAQLEKSRLLSDRFSAERPKGSFSTLEIQRTEQGDSAMYLCSSSLQGFEAFFGQGTRLTVV.

The chain recombines TRBV19 with TRBJ2-7, with D perhaps TRBD2 (6 bases). Germline V gene lookup returns CDR1 LNHDA and CDR2 SQIVND (reference sequence). Trimming took 4 bases from V and 0 from J, leaving 19 bases between them. The CDR3 totals 17 residues. The CDR3 DNA sequence: TGTGCCAGTAGTACCGGGGGAAGGGGACTTAGCTCCTACGAGCAGTACTTC. As protein: CASSTGGRGLSSYEQYF.